The rows below give T cell receptor beta chains drawn from one sample of a study of blood T cell repertoires in COVID-19. The table came from immunoSEQ multiplex PCR; TCRdb's copy has only in-frame clones and leaves some out. The sample records under 60,000 clones, roughly four fifths being singletons. The specimen was peripheral blood. These receptors originate from a middle-aged man with acute or convalescent COVID-19. Each CDR3 is given with its conserved first and last residue. D genes are given only for firm matches. The listing skips clone size in some rows; elsewhere it reads once, few, many or a size class.

TRBD1	TRBV3-1/TRBV3-2	TRBJ2-2	16	NA	CASSRLGTANTGELFF	TGTGCCAGCAGCCGCCTCGGGACAGCGAACACCGGGGAGCTGTTTTTT
NA	TRBV30	TRBJ2-7	11	once	CAWSPSIEQYF	TGTGCCTGGAGTCCCAGTATTGAGCAGTACTTC
TRBD1	TRBV9	TRBJ2-6	19	NA	CASSVERTGGYSGANVLTF	TGTGCCAGCAGCGTAGAAAGGACAGGGGGTTACTCTGGGGCCAACGTCCTGACTTTC
TRBD1	TRBV5-5	TRBJ1-4	19	NA	CASSFMPYQGASTNEKLFF	TGTGCCAGCAGCTTTATGCCTTATCAGGGGGCCTCAACTAATGAAAAACTGTTTTTT
NA	TRBV12-3/TRBV12-4	TRBJ1-2	13	few	CAVGSLVDYGYTF	TGTGCCGTAGGGAGTCTCGTAGACTATGGCTACACCTTC
TRBD1	TRBV6-5	TRBJ2-5	16	NA	CASSYSGRGTAKTQYF	TGTGCCAGCAGTTACTCGGGGCGAGGGACAGCGAAGACCCAGTACTTC
NA	TRBV7-2	TRBJ2-2	19	few	CASSPLGSRRVGKVGELFF	TGTGCCAGCAGCCCATTAGGGTCCCGTCGGGTCGGGAAGGTGGGGGAGCTGTTTTTT
NA	TRBV5-4	TRBJ1-2	14	NA	CASSSTQGRQGYTF	TGTGCCAGCAGCTCAACCCAGGGCCGTCAAGGCTACACCTTC
NA	TRBV5-1	TRBJ2-3	15	once	CASSPNSIKPDTQYF	TGCGCCAGCAGCCCGAACAGTATCAAACCAGATACGCAGTATTTT
TRBD1	TRBV5-1	TRBJ1-2	15	few	CASTRAGGQGYGYTF	TGCGCCAGCACTCGGGCCGGTGGACAGGGGTATGGCTACACCTTC
TRBD1	TRBV29-1	TRBJ1-2	13	NA	CSVHSWTGVGYTF	TGCAGCGTTCACTCTTGGACAGGGGTTGGCTACACCTTC
TRBD1	TRBV3-1/TRBV3-2	TRBJ2-1	15	NA	CASSPLTGGKDEQFF	TGTGCCAGCAGCCCTTTGACAGGGGGCAAGGATGAGCAGTTCTTC
NA	TRBV5-1	TRBJ1-1	13	once	CASYEQMNTEAFF	TGCGCCAGTTATGAACAGATGAACACTGAAGCTTTCTTT
NA	TRBV18	TRBJ2-1	16	NA	CASSPQDLGNGGLQFF	TGTGCCAGCTCACCACAGGATTTGGGTAATGGCGGTTTGCAGTTCTTC
NA	TRBV29-1	TRBJ1-2	14	NA	CSVDTRGRNYGYTF	TGCAGCGTAGACACGCGGGGACGGAACTATGGCTACACCTTC
NA	TRBV6-5	TRBJ2-7	14	NA	CASSFPGRESEQYF	TGTGCCAGCAGTTTTCCGGGTAGGGAGAGCGAGCAGTACTTC
TRBD1	TRBV5-1	TRBJ1-2	18	NA	CASSFLRATGQSNYGYTF	TGCGCCAGCAGCTTCCTTAGGGCGACAGGGCAGAGTAACTATGGCTACACCTTC
NA	TRBV6-5	TRBJ1-5	13	NA	CASSYSPDQPQHF	TGTGCCAGCAGTTATTCTCCGGATCAGCCCCAGCATTTT
NA	TRBV7-2	TRBJ1-5	13	NA	CASSSGDNQPQHF	TGTGCCAGCAGCTCAGGGGACAATCAGCCCCAGCATTTT
TRBD1	TRBV6-5	TRBJ2-1	14	few	CASSWDSSYNEQFF	TGTGCCAGCAGTTGGGACAGCTCCTACAATGAGCAGTTCTTC
NA	TRBV10-3	TRBJ1-2	13	NA	CAIRAVQGYGYTF	TGTGCCATCAGGGCAGTCCAGGGGTATGGCTACACCTTC
TRBD1	TRBV10-3	TRBJ2-2	15	NA	CAISATGAPPGELFF	TGTGCCATCAGTGCAACAGGGGCGCCGCCCGGGGAGCTGTTTTTT
NA	TRBV9	TRBJ2-5	14	NA	CASSVQGRGETQYF	TGTGCCAGCAGCGTTCAGGGAAGGGGGGAGACCCAGTACTTC
TRBD2	TRBV14	TRBJ2-1	15	NA	CASSPLAGGINEQFF	TGTGCCAGCAGCCCTCTTGCGGGGGGAATCAATGAGCAGTTCTTC
TRBD1	TRBV5-8	TRBJ2-7	17	NA	CASSPKQGALNFYEQYF	TGTGCCAGCAGCCCTAAACAGGGGGCACTAAACTTCTACGAGCAGTACTTC
NA	TRBV6-6	TRBJ1-1	15	few	CASSYSGLKNTEAFF	TGTGCCAGCAGTTACTCCGGACTGAAGAACACTGAAGCTTTCTTT
NA	TRBV14	TRBJ2-3	15	NA	CASSQLQGETDTQYF	TGTGCCAGCAGCCAATTACAGGGAGAGACAGATACGCAGTATTTT
NA	TRBV6-2/TRBV6-3	TRBJ2-1	11	NA	CASSPRDEQFF	TGTGCCAGCAGCCCCCGAGATGAGCAGTTCTTC
NA	TRBV5-1	TRBJ1-6	16	NA	CASSLPVTGTNSPLHF	TGCGCCAGCAGCTTACCAGTAACAGGGACGAATTCACCCCTCCACTTT